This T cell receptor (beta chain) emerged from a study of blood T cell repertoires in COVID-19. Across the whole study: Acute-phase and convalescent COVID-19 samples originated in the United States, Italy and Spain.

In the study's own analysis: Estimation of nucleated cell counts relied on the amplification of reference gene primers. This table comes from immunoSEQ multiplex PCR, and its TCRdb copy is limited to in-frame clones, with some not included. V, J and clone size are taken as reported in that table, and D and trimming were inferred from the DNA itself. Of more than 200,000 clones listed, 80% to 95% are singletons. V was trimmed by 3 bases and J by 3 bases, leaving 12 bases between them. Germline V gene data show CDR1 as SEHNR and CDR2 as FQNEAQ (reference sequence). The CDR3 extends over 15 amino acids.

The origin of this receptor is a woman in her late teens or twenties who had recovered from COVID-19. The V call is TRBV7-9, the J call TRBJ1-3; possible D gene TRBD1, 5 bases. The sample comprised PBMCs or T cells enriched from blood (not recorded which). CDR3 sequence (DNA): TGTGCCAGCAGCTTGGGGGGTCCGGATGGAAACACCATATATTTT. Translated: CASSLGGPDGNTIYF.